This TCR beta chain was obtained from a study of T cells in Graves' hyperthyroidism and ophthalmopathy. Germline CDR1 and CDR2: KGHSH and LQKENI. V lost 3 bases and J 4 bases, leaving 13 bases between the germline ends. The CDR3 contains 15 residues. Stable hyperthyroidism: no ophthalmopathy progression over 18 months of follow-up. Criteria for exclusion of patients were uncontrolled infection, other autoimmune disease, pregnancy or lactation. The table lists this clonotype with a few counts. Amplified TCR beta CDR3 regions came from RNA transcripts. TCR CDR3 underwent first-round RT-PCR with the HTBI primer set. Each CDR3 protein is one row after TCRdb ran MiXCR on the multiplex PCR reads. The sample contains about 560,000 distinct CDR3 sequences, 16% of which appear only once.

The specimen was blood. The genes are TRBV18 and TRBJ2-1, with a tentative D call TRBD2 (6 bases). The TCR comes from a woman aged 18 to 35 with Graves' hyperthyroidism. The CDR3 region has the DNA TGTGCCAGCTCACCTCGGGAGAGGATTTACAATGAGCAGTTCTTC. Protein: CASSPRERIYNEQFF.